Listed below are T cell receptor beta chains from one sample, sequenced in a study of T cell changes during pregnancy in multiple sclerosis. Method: immunoSEQ multiplex PCR; TCRdb's copy keeps in-frame clones and lacks some. The data contain 50,000 to 65,000 clones, 90% of them seen just once; the ten biggest clones take up 6% to 7.5%. The sample consisted of peripheral blood, taken in the third trimester of pregnancy. All receptors derive from a female donor in good health, enrolled as a control in a pregnancy study. The CDR3 runs from the conserved cysteine through the conserved F or W. A D gene is named only where the DNA matches it firmly. Some rows mark clone size as missing; the rest say once, few, many or name a class of expanded clone.

j_call d_call v_call clone_size cdr3_nt cdr3_aa
TRBJ2-5 - TRBV6-1 - TGTGCCAGCAATGGTCGGGGTGGAGAGACCCAGTACTTC CASNGRGGETQYF
TRBJ1-3 TRBD1 TRBV11-3 - TGTGCCAGCAGCGGGACAGAAGGAAACACCATATATTTT CASSGTEGNTIYF
TRBJ1-2 TRBD1 TRBV28 - TGTGCCAGCCACCAGACAGGGGATGGCTACACCTTC CASHQTGDGYTF
TRBJ2-7 - TRBV11-3 once TGTGCCAGCAGCTTGGGCGATCCCTACGAGCAGTACTTC CASSLGDPYEQYF
TRBJ1-1 - TRBV18 - TGTGCCAGCTCACGACAGAGCCAGCCTAATGAAGCTTTCTTT CASSRQSQPNEAFF
TRBJ1-6 - TRBV5-8 - TGTGCCAGCAGCCAGGACAGATCTAATTCACCCCTCCACTTT CASSQDRSNSPLHF
TRBJ2-1 - TRBV6-5 - TGTGCCAGCAGGTCGGCCACCGTGCGGTCGGGAGAGCAGTTCTTC CASRSATVRSGEQFF
TRBJ1-2 - TRBV7-6 - TGTGCCAGCAGCGAAGACGGACTCTATGGCTACACCTTC CASSEDGLYGYTF
TRBJ2-5 TRBD2 TRBV2 - TGTGCCAGCAGGTCCGGGACTAGCTCTGGAGAGACCCAGTACTTC CASRSGTSSGETQYF
TRBJ1-1 - TRBV6-5 few TGTGCCAGCAGACCACGGGGGGCCTACACTGAAGCTTTCTTT CASRPRGAYTEAFF
TRBJ1-4 - TRBV19 - TGTGCCAGTAAATTAACCCCCGCACTAGAAGAAAAACTGTTTTTT CASKLTPALEEKLFF
TRBJ2-1 - TRBV19 - TGTGCCAGTAGTCCCCGAGGTATTTCCTACAATGAGCAGTTCTTC CASSPRGISYNEQFF
TRBJ2-7 TRBD1 TRBV5-1 once TGCGCCAGCAGCGGGGGACAGGGCTACGAGCAGTACTTC CASSGGQGYEQYF
TRBJ2-7 - TRBV18 - TGTGCCAGCTCACAGAGCGGCTACGAGCAGTACTTC CASSQSGYEQYF
TRBJ2-7 - TRBV6-1 - TGTGCCAGCAGTGAAGAGGTCGCGGGACGGGGAGGCCACGAGCAGTACTTC CASSEEVAGRGGHEQYF
TRBJ1-2 - TRBV12-2 - TGTGCAAGTCGCCACTCCGGGACAGGATTGCGCTATGGCTACACCTTC CASRHSGTGLRYGYTF
TRBJ2-1 TRBD1 TRBV28 - TGTGCCAGCAGCCTAGAGGGGACAGGGGCCCCTGGGGGGACCTACAATGAGCAGTTCTTC CASSLEGTGAPGGTYNEQFF
TRBJ2-7 - TRBV18 - TGTGCCAGCTCCGAGCAACTTCGCGAGCAGTACTTC CASSEQLREQYF
TRBJ1-4 TRBD1 TRBV18 - TGTGCCAGCTCACCACCGAATCCGGGACAGGGGAATGAAAAACTGTTTTTT CASSPPNPGQGNEKLFF
TRBJ1-2 - TRBV12-5 - TGTGCTAGTGGTTGGGAAGAGGCAGGGGCAGGGGACAAGGTGGGGAACTATGGCTACACCTTC CASGWEEAGAGDKVGNYGYTF
TRBJ2-7 TRBD1 TRBV14 - TGTGCCAGCAGCCACCTTCGCGGACAGGGGGGGCACGAGCAGTACTTC CASSHLRGQGGHEQYF
TRBJ2-1 TRBD2 TRBV2 - TGTGCGAGCAAGCGGGACTACAATGAGCAGTTCTTC CASKRDYNEQFF
TRBJ2-5 - TRBV6-6 - TGTGCCAGCAGTCACCTTTCGGGACAAGAGACCCAGTACTTC CASSHLSGQETQYF
TRBJ1-6 TRBD1 TRBV30 - TGTGCCTGGAGTGCGTTCGGACAGGGGGCGAATTCACCCCTCCACTTT CAWSAFGQGANSPLHF
TRBJ1-4 - TRBV29-1 once TGCAGCGCCGGTGCGGAGGCGGGGCGCCGTAATGAAAAACTGTTTTTT CSAGAEAGRRNEKLFF
TRBJ1-2 TRBD1 TRBV19 - TGTGCCAGTAGTACCCCGGGACAGGTCTGGGGCTACACCTTC CASSTPGQVWGYTF
TRBJ2-5 TRBD2 TRBV30 - TGTGCCTGGGGACAGTTAGGACGGACTAGCGGGTTCCCTCCCCAAGAGACCCAGTACTTC CAWGQLGRTSGFPPQETQYF
TRBJ1-5 - TRBV30 - TGTGCCTGGAGCCCTGACAGTTCGGCAGGTCAGCCCCAGCATTTT CAWSPDSSAGQPQHF